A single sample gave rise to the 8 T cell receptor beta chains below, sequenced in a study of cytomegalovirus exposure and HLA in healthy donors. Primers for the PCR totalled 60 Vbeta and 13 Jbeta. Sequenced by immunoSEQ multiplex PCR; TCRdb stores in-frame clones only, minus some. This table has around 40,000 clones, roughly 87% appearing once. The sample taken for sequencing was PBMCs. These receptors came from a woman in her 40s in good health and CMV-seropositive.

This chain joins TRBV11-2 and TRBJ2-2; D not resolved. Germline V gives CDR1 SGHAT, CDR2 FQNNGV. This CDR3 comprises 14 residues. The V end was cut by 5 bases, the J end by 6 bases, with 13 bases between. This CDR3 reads CASSQSAIAGELFF. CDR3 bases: TGTGCCAGCAGCCAGAGCGCAATTGCCGGGGAGCTGTTTTTT.

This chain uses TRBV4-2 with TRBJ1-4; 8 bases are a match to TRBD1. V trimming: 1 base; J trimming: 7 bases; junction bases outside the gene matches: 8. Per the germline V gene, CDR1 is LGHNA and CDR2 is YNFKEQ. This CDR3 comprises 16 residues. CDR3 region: CASSQVTGTGSEKLFF. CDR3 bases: TGTGCCAGCAGCCAAGTGACCGGGACAGGAAGTGAAAAACTGTTTTTT.

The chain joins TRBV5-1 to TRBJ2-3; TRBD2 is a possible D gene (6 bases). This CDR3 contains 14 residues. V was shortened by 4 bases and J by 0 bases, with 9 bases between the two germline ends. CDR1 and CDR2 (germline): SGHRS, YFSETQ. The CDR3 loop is CASSGGTSTDTQYF. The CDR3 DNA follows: TGCGCCAGCAGCGGGGGGACTAGCACAGATACGCAGTATTTT.

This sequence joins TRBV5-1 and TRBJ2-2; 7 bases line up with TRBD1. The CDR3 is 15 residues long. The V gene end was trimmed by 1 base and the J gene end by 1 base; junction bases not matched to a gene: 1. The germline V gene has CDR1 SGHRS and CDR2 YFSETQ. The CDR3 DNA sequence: TGCGCCAGCAGCTTGACAGGGGAGAACACCGGGGAGCTGTTTTTT. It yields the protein CASSLTGENTGELFF.

The CDR3 sequence: CASSPSGLAGAGEQFF. The CDR3 bases are TGCGCCAGCAGCCCGTCGGGACTAGCGGGAGCTGGTGAGCAGTTCTTC. The chain uses TRBV5-1 and TRBJ2-1; 14 positions agree with TRBD2. The CDR3 has 16 residues. Unmatched junction bases numbered 9, after V lost 4 bases and J lost 9 bases. The germline gives CDR1 SGHRS, CDR2 YFSETQ.

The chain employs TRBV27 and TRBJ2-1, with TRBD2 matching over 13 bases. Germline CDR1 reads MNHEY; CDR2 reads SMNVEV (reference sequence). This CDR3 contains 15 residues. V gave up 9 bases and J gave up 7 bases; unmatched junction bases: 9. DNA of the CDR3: TGTGCCAGTAAAACTGGGACTAGCGGGATGAATGAGCAGTTCTTC. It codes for CASKTGTSGMNEQFF.

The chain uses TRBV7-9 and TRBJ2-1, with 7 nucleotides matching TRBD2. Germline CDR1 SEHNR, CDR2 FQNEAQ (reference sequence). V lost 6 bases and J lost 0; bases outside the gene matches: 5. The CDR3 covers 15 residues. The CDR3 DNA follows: TGTGCCAGCAGTTCGACGGGGGGCTCCTACAATGAGCAGTTCTTC. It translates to CASSSTGGSYNEQFF.

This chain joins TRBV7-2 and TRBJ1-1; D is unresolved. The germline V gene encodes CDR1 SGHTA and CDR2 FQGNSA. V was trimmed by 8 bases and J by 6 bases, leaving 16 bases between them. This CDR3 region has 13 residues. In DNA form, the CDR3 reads TGTGCCAGCTCTAGACTGGCGTGGCCTGAAGCTTTCTTT. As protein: CASSRLAWPEAFF.